This TCR beta chain was profiled in a study of beta chain features in type 1 diabetes. Trimming pared 0 bases from V and 3 bases from J, leaving 14 bases between. The germline CDR1 and CDR2 sequences are SEHNR and FQNEAQ (reference sequence). The CDR3 spans 16 residues. The isolated RNA, all of it, was reverse transcribed, so expressed TCRB transcripts were what got sequenced. TCRdb's table, derived via immunoSEQ multiplex PCR, lists solely in-frame clones and lacks some. The data contain 200,000 to 250,000 clones, roughly 9.6% of them singletons. Sequenced: naive CD4+ T cells from blood. The chain joins TRBV7-9 to TRBJ1-2; D is perhaps TRBD1 (5 bases). This receptor was taken from a woman younger than 30 in good health. The CDR3 DNA is TGTGCCAGCAGCTTAGCGCAAAGGGGCATCGACTATGGCTACACCTTC. Protein: CASSLAQRGIDYGYTF.